This is a list of T cell receptor beta chains from one sample in a study of T cells in Graves' hyperthyroidism and ophthalmopathy. MiXCR, run by TCRdb on the multiplex PCR reads, gives a single entry per CDR3 protein. The data contain 400,000 to 500,000 distinct CDR3 sequences, roughly an eighth of them singletons. The sequenced material came from blood. These receptors came from a woman aged 18-30 years with Graves' hyperthyroidism. Each CDR3 is given with its conserved first and last residue. The D gene is left open where the match is weak. Where a row states a size, it is once, few, many or the class of an expanded clone; other rows omit it.

TRBJ2-7 many NA TRBV4-1 TGCGCCAGCAGCACCTATTCGGGTGTTTGGGGCTACGAGCAGTACTTC CASSTYSGVWGYEQYF
TRBJ1-1 many NA TRBV18 TGTGCCAGCTCACCAGGACAGTCCATGAACACTGAAGCTTTCTTT CASSPGQSMNTEAFF
TRBJ1-2 many NA TRBV30 TGTGCCTGGAGTTACAGGGTGGGGGATGGCTACACCTTC CAWSYRVGDGYTF
TRBJ2-5 many TRBD2 TRBV30 TGTGCCAGTACTAGCGGGATATCCGTTGAAGAGACCCAGTACTTC CASTSGISVEETQYF
TRBJ1-1 NA TRBD1 TRBV9 TGTGCCAGCAGCGTAGGCCGTCTGCCGGGACAGGGGAACACTGAAGCTTTCTTT CASSVGRLPGQGNTEAFF
TRBJ1-6 few NA TRBV28 TGTGCCAGCACCGATAACTGGTATAATTCACCCCTCCACTTT CASTDNWYNSPLHF
TRBJ1-5 few TRBD1 TRBV19 TGTGCCAGTAGTATCCCAGGGGGCGGCAATCAGCCCCAGCATTTT CASSIPGGGNQPQHF
TRBJ1-1 many NA TRBV30 TGTGCCTTTATCGCGGGGGGGGCTTTCTTT CAFIAGGAFF
TRBJ2-1 many NA TRBV7-9 TGTGCCAGCAGCTTAATGATAAACAATGAGCAGTTCTTC CASSLMINNEQFF
TRBJ1-1 many NA TRBV12-5 TGTGCTAGTGGGGAGGGGTCGTCGGGTGTCACTGAAGCTTTCTTT CASGEGSSGVTEAFF
TRBJ2-7 many NA TRBV12-3/TRBV12-4 TGTGCCAGCAGTGGCTCCTACGAGCAGTACTTC CASSGSYEQYF
TRBJ1-1 many TRBD1 TRBV18 TGTGCCAGCTCACCACCGGGCAGGGGGCACACTGAAGCTTTCTTT CASSPPGRGHTEAFF
TRBJ1-2 many NA TRBV3-1 TGTGCCAGCAGCCAAGAGGAGGCAGATCCTAACTATGGCTACACCTTC CASSQEEADPNYGYTF
TRBJ2-3 many TRBD2 TRBV6-5 TGTGCCAGCAGTTACTTTAGCGGGAGGGCCCGAGATACGCAGTATTTT CASSYFSGRARDTQYF
TRBJ2-7 NA NA TRBV7-9 TGTGCCAGCAGGGCCGGGACGACGGACGAGCAGTACTTC CASRAGTTDEQYF
TRBJ2-6 NA TRBD1 TRBV11-2 TGTGCCAGCAGCTTAAGACAGGGGGCGCGAGGGGCCAACGTCCTGACTTTC CASSLRQGARGANVLTF
TRBJ1-5 many NA TRBV24-1 TGTGCCACCAGTGATTTCGACAGTCTCAATCAGCCCCAGCATTTT CATSDFDSLNQPQHF
TRBJ2-6 many NA TRBV12-3/TRBV12-4 TGTGCCAGCAGTCAAACCGGGACTTCTTTCTCTGGGGCCAACGTCCTGACTTTC CASSQTGTSFSGANVLTF